The T cell receptor beta chain described here comes from a study of blood T cells in healthy people across ages. This CDR3 comprises 14 residues. The V gene's germline CDR1 is MNHEY and CDR2 SVGAGI. V lost 6 bases and J 3 bases, leaving 14 bases between the germline ends. A second PCR of 7 to 11 cycles used a sample-barcoded 5' primer and a J-beta primer mix. Using its own MiXCR run on the 5' RACE reads, TCRdb lists one record per CDR3 protein. The sample records more than 900,000 distinct CDR3 sequences, approximately 25% being singletons. This sample was shared with a second study, whose subject was T cells of mothers and their children. That report notes: The M1S primer of the second PCR added sample barcodes and 2-4 random nucleotides.

Sequencing input: blood. The chain couples TRBV6-5 to TRBJ1-1; D is ambiguous. This TCR was sampled from a girl aged 2 to 9 in good health. The CDR3 sequence is CASRRSLADTEAFF. As DNA, the CDR3 is TGTGCCAGCAGACGGAGTCTAGCGGACACTGAAGCTTTCTTT.